A selection of T cell receptor beta chains follows, all from one sample in a study of blood T cell repertoires in COVID-19. Assay used: immunoSEQ multiplex PCR; TCRdb lists only in-frame clones, some missing. The repertoire holds 150,000 to 200,000 clones, with roughly four fifths as singletons. Material: peripheral blood. The receptors were sampled from a human donor with acute or convalescent COVID-19. The donor label of this sample is uncertain. CDR3s include the opening cysteine and the closing phenylalanine or tryptophan. The D gene is left open where the match is weak. Only part of the rows carry a size: once, few, many, or a class if the clone is expanded.

j_call v_call clone_size d_call cdr3_aa cdr3_nt
TRBJ1-5 TRBV28 once TRBD1 CASSAGGGRDQPQHF TGTGCCAGCAGTGCGGGAGGGGGCCGGGATCAGCCCCAGCATTTT
TRBJ1-2 TRBV5-4 . . CASSLAGLNYGYTF TGTGCCAGCAGCTTGGCGGGTCTAAACTATGGCTACACCTTC
TRBJ2-1 TRBV12-3/TRBV12-4 . . CASSLTTDREQFF TGTGCCAGCAGTTTAACTACTGACCGTGAGCAGTTCTTC
TRBJ1-1 TRBV6-5 . . CASSPGGGNTEAFF TGTGCCAGCAGTCCCGGCGGAGGGAACACTGAAGCTTTCTTT
TRBJ2-7 TRBV29-1 . TRBD1 CSASDREGSYEQYF TGCAGCGCCTCGGACAGGGAAGGTTCCTACGAGCAGTACTTC
TRBJ2-7 TRBV3-1/TRBV3-2 . TRBD1 CASSQQGQGVYEQYF TGTGCCAGCAGCCAACAGGGACAGGGGGTATACGAGCAGTACTTC
TRBJ2-3 TRBV9 . TRBD2 CASSVEGGSGGVDTQYF TGTGCCAGCAGCGTAGAAGGCGGAAGCGGGGGGGTAGATACGCAGTATTTT
TRBJ1-2 TRBV10-3 . TRBD1 CAISEALGGRGRISYGYTF TGTGCCATCAGTGAGGCCTTGGGGGGCAGGGGGCGCATTAGCTATGGCTACACCTTC
TRBJ2-2 TRBV7-2 . TRBD2 CASSLVRLAEPNTGELFF TGTGCCAGCAGCTTAGTTCGACTAGCGGAACCGAACACCGGGGAGCTGTTTTTT
TRBJ2-5 TRBV19 . TRBD2 CASSSSASGGAETQYF TGTGCCAGTAGTTCTTCCGCTAGCGGGGGCGCGGAGACCCAGTACTTC
TRBJ2-7 TRBV6-1 . TRBD2 CASSEALLAGPTQYF TGTGCCAGCAGTGAAGCGCTACTAGCGGGACCAACTCAGTACTTC
TRBJ1-5 TRBV2 . . CASSVDAGNQPQHF TGTGCCAGCAGTGTGGATGCGGGCAATCAGCCCCAGCATTTT
TRBJ2-7 TRBV14 . TRBD1 CASSQRQGPTYEQYF TGTGCCAGCAGCCAACGACAGGGGCCAACCTACGAGCAGTACTTC
TRBJ1-1 TRBV5-4 . TRBD1 CASSLAGQGMNTEAFF TGTGCCAGCAGCTTGGCGGGACAGGGAATGAACACTGAAGCTTTCTTT
TRBJ2-2 TRBV18 . TRBD2 CASSSLPLAGGNTGELFF TGTGCCAGCTCGTCCCTCCCCCTAGCGGGAGGGAACACCGGGGAGCTGTTTTTT
TRBJ1-2 TRBV19 . TRBD1 CASSSGRAQGSKNGYTF TGTGCCAGTAGTTCGGGTCGCGCACAGGGGAGTAAGAATGGCTACACCTTC
TRBJ2-1 TRBV19 . . CASSIDLGDSYNEQFF TGTGCCAGTAGTATAGATCTAGGGGACTCCTACAATGAGCAGTTCTTC
TRBJ1-2 TRBV25-1 few . CASRGPEHGQNYYGYTF TGTGCCAGCAGGGGCCCGGAACATGGACAGAACTACTATGGCTACACCTTC
TRBJ1-5 TRBV6-6 . . CASSYSQGAGQPQHF TGTGCCAGCAGTTACTCTCAGGGAGCGGGACAGCCCCAGCATTTT
TRBJ2-5 TRBV6-6 once TRBD2 CASSYREGQETQYF TGTGCCAGCAGTTACAGGGAGGGCCAAGAGACCCAGTACTTC
TRBJ2-1 TRBV7-2 . . CASSLRRLAAHNEQFF TGTGCCAGCAGCTTAAGGAGATTAGCGGCTCACAATGAGCAGTTCTTC
TRBJ1-5 TRBV5-1 . TRBD1 CASSLEGGQSFVQPQHF TGCGCCAGCAGCTTGGAAGGGGGACAGTCTTTCGTGCAGCCCCAGCATTTT
TRBJ1-2 TRBV19 . TRBD1 CASTGTGRSGYTF TGTGCCAGTACCGGGACAGGGCGGTCTGGCTACACCTTC
TRBJ1-5 TRBV6-5 . . CASRRSSDQPQHF TGTGCCAGCAGAAGGAGCAGCGATCAGCCCCAGCATTTT
TRBJ1-3 TRBV3-1/TRBV3-2 . . CASSQEVSTIYF TGTGCCAGCAGCCAAGAAGTCAGCACCATATATTTT
TRBJ1-6 TRBV7-3 . . CASSFMGANSPLHF TGTGCCAGCAGCTTTATGGGGGCTAATTCACCCCTCCACTTT
TRBJ2-1 TRBV27 . TRBD2 CASSFGLAGSLAEQFF TGTGCCAGCAGTTTCGGACTAGCGGGAAGTCTAGCTGAGCAGTTCTTC
TRBJ1-5 TRBV18 . . CASSDSSNQPQHF TGTGCCAGCTCAGACAGCAGCAATCAGCCCCAGCATTTT
TRBJ2-5 TRBV19 . TRBD2 CASSIGTSGGGETQYF TGTGCCAGTAGTATTGGGACTAGCGGGGGTGGAGAGACCCAGTACTTC
TRBJ2-2 TRBV7-2 . . CASSPEGGKNTGELFF TGTGCCAGCAGCCCCGAGGGCGGGAAGAACACCGGGGAGCTGTTTTTT
TRBJ2-2 TRBV6-6 . TRBD1 CASSYLGTANTGELFF TGTGCCAGCAGTTACTTAGGGACAGCGAACACCGGGGAGCTGTTTTTT
TRBJ1-1 TRBV5-1 . TRBD1 CASSSGQAGEAFF TGCGCCAGCAGCTCGGGACAGGCTGGTGAAGCTTTCTTT
TRBJ2-2 TRBV7-9 . TRBD1 CASSPRTGVGGELFF TGTGCCAGCAGCCCACGGACAGGGGTAGGCGGGGAGCTGTTTTTT
TRBJ2-1 TRBV6-4 many TRBD2 CASSDSGGSGYNEQFF TGTGCCAGCAGTGACTCGGGCGGGAGCGGGTACAATGAGCAGTTCTTC
TRBJ1-6 TRBV6-5 . . CASSYGESPLHF TGTGCCAGCAGTTACGGGGAGTCACCCCTCCACTTT
TRBJ1-4 TRBV2 . . CASSGYQATNEKLFF TGTGCCAGCAGTGGATATCAGGCAACTAATGAAAAACTGTTTTTT
TRBJ2-2 TRBV6-5 . . CASSYTREGGELFF TGTGCCAGCAGTTACACCCGGGAAGGCGGGGAGCTGTTTTTT
TRBJ2-7 TRBV15 . . CATGDRRWRGNSYEQYF TGTGCCACCGGGGATCGGCGTTGGCGGGGTAATTCCTACGAGCAGTACTTC
TRBJ2-1 TRBV2 . . CASSENGYNEQFF TGTGCCAGCAGTGAAAACGGGTACAATGAGCAGTTCTTC
TRBJ2-5 TRBV5-6 . TRBD2 CASSFRTSGRGVQETQYF TGTGCCAGCAGCTTTAGGACTAGCGGGAGAGGCGTCCAAGAGACCCAGTACTTC
TRBJ2-1 TRBV5-5 . . CASSLQQGYNEQFF TGTGCCAGCAGCTTGCAACAGGGCTACAATGAGCAGTTCTTC
TRBJ1-1 TRBV11-2 . . CASSASLNTEAFF TGTGCCAGCAGTGCGTCCCTGAACACTGAAGCTTTCTTT
TRBJ2-7 TRBV3-1/TRBV3-2 . . CASSQDYTGTHYEQYF TGTGCCAGCAGCCAAGATTATACAGGTACACACTACGAGCAGTACTTC
TRBJ2-1 TRBV30 . TRBD2 CAWSGSGGLEQFF TGTGCCTGGAGCGGGTCGGGGGGGTTAGAGCAGTTCTTC
TRBJ2-3 TRBV27 few TRBD2 CASRRTSGGYGTDTQYF TGTGCCAGCAGGCGGACTAGCGGGGGGTACGGCACAGATACGCAGTATTTT
TRBJ2-1 TRBV9 . . CASSPGLFNEQFF TGTGCCAGCAGCCCGGGACTTTTCAATGAGCAGTTCTTC
TRBJ2-2 TRBV5-1 . TRBD2 CASSSTAGDPGELFF TGCGCCAGCAGCTCCACGGCGGGGGATCCCGGGGAGCTGTTTTTT
TRBJ2-4 TRBV19 . . CASSPGSLGAKNIQYF TGTGCCAGTAGTCCAGGGTCTCTAGGGGCCAAAAACATTCAGTACTTC
TRBJ2-3 TRBV5-6 . TRBD1 CASSLLYSRTGLTDTQYF TGTGCCAGCAGCTTACTGTATTCGAGGACAGGGCTCACAGATACGCAGTATTTT
TRBJ2-7 TRBV19 . . CATSGEGGEQYF TGTGCCACTTCGGGTGAGGGCGGGGAGCAGTACTTC
TRBJ2-1 TRBV14 . TRBD1 CASSPRSGTGFLNEQFF TGTGCCAGCAGCCCTCGGTCCGGGACAGGGTTTTTGAATGAGCAGTTCTTC
TRBJ1-6 TRBV5-1 few . CASSLDSNSPLHF TGCGCCAGCAGCTTGGACAGCAATTCACCCCTCCACTTT
TRBJ1-1 TRBV6-5 . TRBD1 CASSYGTGNTEAFF TGTGCCAGCAGTTATGGGACAGGGAACACTGAAGCTTTCTTT
TRBJ2-1 TRBV27 . . CASTAIGWANEQFF TGTGCCAGTACTGCTATCGGTTGGGCCAATGAGCAGTTCTTC
TRBJ1-4 TRBV6-5 . . CASGTGGEKLFF TGTGCCAGCGGCACAGGCGGTGAAAAACTGTTTTTT